Listed below are T cell receptor beta chains from one sample, sequenced in a study of CD8 T cell repertoires and HIV-1 epitope variants. The assay was immunoSEQ multiplex PCR, and TCRdb's table has in-frame clones only and misses some. The sample records about 5,600 clones, 55% to 75% being singletons. No cognate antigen is known for these TCRs. The sequenced sample consisted of cultured CD8+ T cells derived from PBMCs. These receptors originate from a male donor with HIV. CDR3s include the opening cysteine and the closing phenylalanine or tryptophan. The D gene is left open where the match is weak. Clone size, where shown, is once, few, many, or a class for clones that have expanded.

DNA: TGTGCCAGCAGCTTAGTCCCGGACAGGGGCTACGAGCAGTACTTC; CDR3: CASSLVPDRGYEQYF; D: TRBD1; V: TRBV7-9; J: TRBJ2-7; size: -
DNA: TGTGCCACTTCGGGAAGTACGACGTCCGATACTGAAGCTTTCTTT; CDR3: CATSGSTTSDTEAFF; D: -; V: TRBV19; J: TRBJ1-1; size: -
DNA: TGTGCCAGCAGTTTAGCGGGAAGTTTCAACAATGAGCAGTTCTTC; CDR3: CASSLAGSFNNEQFF; D: TRBD2; V: TRBV6-5; J: TRBJ2-1; size: few
DNA: TGTGCCAGCAGCTTCGGCAGCTACAATGAGCAGTTCTTC; CDR3: CASSFGSYNEQFF; D: -; V: TRBV5-5; J: TRBJ2-1; size: -
DNA: TGTGCCAGCAGCTTAAATGAGGGCTACGAGCAGTACTTC; CDR3: CASSLNEGYEQYF; D: -; V: TRBV13; J: TRBJ2-7; size: few
DNA: TGTGCCAGCACTCCTGGGGGGGACAGCAACTACGAGCAGTACTTC; CDR3: CASTPGGDSNYEQYF; D: -; V: TRBV27; J: TRBJ2-7; size: few
DNA: TGTGCCAGCAGTTCCCCGCGAAAAGGGTTAGCCAAAAACATTCAGTACTTC; CDR3: CASSSPRKGLAKNIQYF; D: -; V: TRBV28; J: TRBJ2-4; size: -
DNA: TGTGCCAGCAGTTTATTGGAGGGAGACTATGGCTACACCTTC; CDR3: CASSLLEGDYGYTF; D: -; V: TRBV28; J: TRBJ1-2; size: -
DNA: TGTGCCAGCAGCTTGGAATCACCAGGGGATACGCAGTATTTT; CDR3: CASSLESPGDTQYF; D: -; V: TRBV5-4; J: TRBJ2-3; size: -
DNA: TGTGCCAGCAGCTTGAGGGAACTCTACGAGCAGTACTTC; CDR3: CASSLRELYEQYF; D: -; V: TRBV7-9; J: TRBJ2-7; size: -
DNA: TGTGCCAGTAGTCCGGGACTAGCGGGAAATGAGCAGTTCTTC; CDR3: CASSPGLAGNEQFF; D: TRBD2; V: TRBV19; J: TRBJ2-1; size: -
DNA: TGTGCCAGCAGTTTTACCGGGACTAGCAACTACGAGCAGTACTTC; CDR3: CASSFTGTSNYEQYF; D: TRBD2; V: TRBV7-9; J: TRBJ2-7; size: -
DNA: TGTGCCAGCAGCCCGGATAGCGTCGTTAGCACAGATACGCAGTATTTT; CDR3: CASSPDSVVSTDTQYF; D: -; V: TRBV5-4; J: TRBJ2-3; size: once
DNA: TGTGCCAGCAGCCAATGGACAGTTTATGAAGCTTTCTTT; CDR3: CASSQWTVYEAFF; D: -; V: TRBV28; J: TRBJ1-1; size: -
DNA: TGTGCCAGCAGTTTAAAGGGGTCGGTCTATGGCTACACCTTC; CDR3: CASSLKGSVYGYTF; D: -; V: TRBV27; J: TRBJ1-2; size: -
DNA: TGTGCCAGCAGTTCAAGTAACGAGCAGTACTTC; CDR3: CASSSSNEQYF; D: -; V: TRBV28; J: TRBJ2-7; size: -
DNA: TGTGCCAGCAGTTTATTTGGACCCAACAATGAGCAGTTCTTC; CDR3: CASSLFGPNNEQFF; D: -; V: TRBV28; J: TRBJ2-1; size: -
DNA: TGTGCCAGCAGTTTATGGGGCGGGAGCACCTACGAGCAGTACTTC; CDR3: CASSLWGGSTYEQYF; D: TRBD2; V: TRBV28; J: TRBJ2-7; size: -
DNA: TGCGCCAGCAGCTTGGGAACGAATCAGCCCCAGCATTTT; CDR3: CASSLGTNQPQHF; D: -; V: TRBV5-1; J: TRBJ1-5; size: few
DNA: TGTGCCAGCTCCCGGGCAGCCGACAGAGGGTACGAGCAGTACTTC; CDR3: CASSRAADRGYEQYF; D: -; V: TRBV2; J: TRBJ2-7; size: -
DNA: TGTGCCAGCAGTCTAGCGGACTCCTACAATGAGCAGTTCTTC; CDR3: CASSLADSYNEQFF; D: TRBD2; V: TRBV27; J: TRBJ2-1; size: -
DNA: TGCAGCGTTGAGGCGGGCCAGGGGATCGACGAGCAGTACTTC; CDR3: CSVEAGQGIDEQYF; D: -; V: TRBV29-1; J: TRBJ2-7; size: -
DNA: TGTGCCAGCAGCGTAATCACGAGTGATGGCTACACCTTC; CDR3: CASSVITSDGYTF; D: -; V: TRBV9; J: TRBJ1-2; size: -
DNA: TGTGCCAGCAGTTTATCGGTTGGGACGTACTCCTACGAGCAGTACTTC; CDR3: CASSLSVGTYSYEQYF; D: -; V: TRBV27; J: TRBJ2-7; size: large
DNA: TGTGCCAGCAGCTTGGATGGCTACGAGCAGTACTTC; CDR3: CASSLDGYEQYF; D: -; V: TRBV5-4; J: TRBJ2-7; size: once
DNA: TGTGCCAGCAGTTGGGGCGGGACGGAAACCTACGAGCAGTACTTC; CDR3: CASSWGGTETYEQYF; D: -; V: TRBV28; J: TRBJ2-7; size: -
DNA: TGCGCCAGCAGTGATGGAGCGGGAGGGGACTACAATGAGCAGTTCTTC; CDR3: CASSDGAGGDYNEQFF; D: TRBD2; V: TRBV10-1; J: TRBJ2-1; size: -
DNA: TGTGCCAGCAGCGTAACCCTCTCCTCCTACGAGCAGTACTTC; CDR3: CASSVTLSSYEQYF; D: -; V: TRBV9; J: TRBJ2-7; size: -
DNA: TGTGCCAGCAGCCCTGACCGACTAGTGCAGTTCTTC; CDR3: CASSPDRLVQFF; D: -; V: TRBV6-6; J: TRBJ2-1; size: -
DNA: TGTGCCAGCAGTTTAGAACAGGCATATCAGCCCCAGCATTTT; CDR3: CASSLEQAYQPQHF; D: -; V: TRBV28; J: TRBJ1-5; size: -
DNA: TGTGCCAGCAGCTTACAGGGGGACTACGAGCAGTACTTC; CDR3: CASSLQGDYEQYF; D: TRBD1; V: TRBV5-6; J: TRBJ2-7; size: -
DNA: TGTGCCAGCAGCTTGGATGGGGGCCGAGACCAGCCCCAGCATTTT; CDR3: CASSLDGGRDQPQHF; D: -; V: TRBV7-9; J: TRBJ1-5; size: few
DNA: TGTGCCTGGAGCGTTGGTAGGGTGGCCACTGAAGCTTTCTTT; CDR3: CAWSVGRVATEAFF; D: -; V: TRBV30; J: TRBJ1-1; size: -
DNA: TGCGCCAGCAGCCAAGGTGCTGGACAAGAGACCCAGTACTTC; CDR3: CASSQGAGQETQYF; D: -; V: TRBV4-1; J: TRBJ2-5; size: -
DNA: TGTGCCAGCAGCTTAACACAGGCCACAGATACGCAGTATTTT; CDR3: CASSLTQATDTQYF; D: -; V: TRBV11-2; J: TRBJ2-3; size: -
DNA: TGTGCCAGCAGTGAAAACCGACTGGGCTACACCTTC; CDR3: CASSENRLGYTF; D: -; V: TRBV2; J: TRBJ1-2; size: -
DNA: TGTGCCCACCAGGAAGGAGGGACAGGGGCGCCGGGGGACGAGCAGTACTTC; CDR3: CAHQEGGTGAPGDEQYF; D: TRBD1; V: TRBV10-3; J: TRBJ2-7; size: few
DNA: TGTGCCAGCATTCGGGCGGGGGCCTTAACAGATACGCAGTATTTT; CDR3: CASIRAGALTDTQYF; D: -; V: TRBV13; J: TRBJ2-3; size: -
DNA: TGTGCCAGCACCAAAACGTCGGGACTAGATCGACTCGAGCAGTACTTC; CDR3: CASTKTSGLDRLEQYF; D: TRBD2; V: TRBV7-8; J: TRBJ2-7; size: -
DNA: TGTGCCAGTCGGCTAGCGGGAGAAGAGACCCAGTACTTC; CDR3: CASRLAGEETQYF; D: TRBD2; V: TRBV19; J: TRBJ2-5; size: -
DNA: TGTGCCAGCAGTGACGGAATCAGAGGCTCCTACAATGAGCAGTTCTTC; CDR3: CASSDGIRGSYNEQFF; D: -; V: TRBV2; J: TRBJ2-1; size: -